This is a list of T cell receptor beta chains from one sample in a study of identical twins. MiXCR was run by TCRdb on the 5' RACE reads, yielding one entry per CDR3 protein. The sample has 750,000 to 950,000 distinct CDR3 sequences; around 12% are singletons. The same sample was also studied in work on yellow fever vaccine responses in identical twins.

The specimen was PBMCs. The receptors come from a woman younger than 30 in good health. The CDR3 runs from the conserved cysteine through the conserved F or W. The D gene is left open where the match is weak. Rows may omit the clone size; those that give it use once, few, many or a size class.

TRBV4-2	-	13	many	TRBJ1-4	CASSQRGEEKLFF	TGTGCCAGCAGCCAAAGGGGAGAAGAAAAACTGTTTTTT
TRBV12-3/TRBV12-4	TRBD2	17	-	TRBJ2-1	CAFSPSGLAGGLGEQFF	TGTGCCTTCAGCCCCAGCGGACTAGCGGGAGGACTTGGTGAGCAGTTCTTC
TRBV5-1	TRBD1	17	few	TRBJ2-3	CASSFPGQGTSTDTQYF	TGCGCCAGCAGCTTTCCGGGACAGGGGACTAGCACAGATACGCAGTATTTT
TRBV7-9	-	15	-	TRBJ2-1	CASSLAGLLYNEQFF	TGTGCCAGCAGCTTAGCGGGGCTCCTATACAATGAGCAGTTCTTC
TRBV10-3	-	12	many	TRBJ2-7	CAISETGWVKGF	TGTGCCATCAGTGAGACAGGCTGGGTAAAGGGCTTC
TRBV5-1	TRBD1	16	few	TRBJ2-1	CASRPPSGQRYNEQFF	TGCGCCAGCAGGCCTCCTTCGGGACAGAGATACAATGAGCAGTTCTTC
TRBV28	-	16	-	TRBJ2-3	CASSTPGRGSTDTQYF	TGTGCCAGCAGTACCCCCGGGCGGGGAAGCACAGATACGCAGTATTTT
TRBV5-1	-	14	few	TRBJ2-1	CASSLGTWGDEQFF	TGCGCCAGCAGCTTGGGGACGTGGGGCGATGAGCAGTTCTTC
TRBV12-3/TRBV12-4	-	14	many	TRBJ2-2	CASSLTRNTGELFF	TGTGCCAGCAGTTTAACACGGAACACCGGGGAGCTGTTTTTT
TRBV7-9	-	15	-	TRBJ2-1	CASGGGDGFYNEQFF	TGTGCCAGCGGAGGAGGGGACGGTTTCTACAATGAGCAGTTCTTC
TRBV5-6	-	13	-	TRBJ2-5	CASSLVERETQYF	TGTGCCAGCAGCTTGGTAGAGCGAGAGACCCAGTACTTC
TRBV27	TRBD2	15	-	TRBJ2-7	CASSPPSSGLYEQYF	TGTGCCAGCAGTCCCCCCTCTAGCGGGTTGTACGAGCAGTACTTC
TRBV20-1	-	13	-	TRBJ2-3	CSARVPNTDTQYF	TGCAGTGCTAGAGTTCCCAACACAGATACGCAGTATTTT
TRBV7-8	TRBD2	17	few	TRBJ2-1	CASSPTTSAPEGREQFF	TGTGCCAGCAGCCCGACCACTAGCGCCCCGGAGGGTCGTGAGCAGTTCTTC
TRBV19	-	12	few	TRBJ1-1	CASSMWNTEAFF	TGTGCCAGTAGTATGTGGAACACTGAAGCTTTCTTT
TRBV20-1	-	13	-	TRBJ1-1	CSVPDRSNTEAFF	TGCAGTGTCCCCGACCGCTCGAACACTGAAGCTTTCTTT
TRBV20-1	-	14	-	TRBJ2-3	CSAKTGLSTDTQYF	TGCAGTGCGAAGACAGGACTCTCCACAGATACGCAGTATTTT
TRBV27	TRBD1	17	-	TRBJ2-1	CASSQRTGPISYNEQFF	TGTGCCAGCAGTCAGCGGACAGGCCCTATCTCCTACAATGAGCAGTTCTTC
TRBV5-5	-	14	-	TRBJ1-1	CASSPSVLYTEAFF	TGTGCCAGCAGCCCTTCGGTGTTATACACTGAAGCTTTCTTT
TRBV25-1	TRBD2	16	-	TRBJ2-3	CASSEGASGVTDTQYF	TGTGCCAGCAGTGAAGGGGCTAGCGGAGTCACAGATACGCAGTATTTT
TRBV20-1	-	13	many	TRBJ2-2	CSASTVGPGELFF	TGCAGTGCGTCCACCGTGGGGCCCGGGGAGCTGTTTTTT
TRBV12-3/TRBV12-4	-	13	-	TRBJ1-5	CASSSGPDQPQHF	TGTGCCAGCAGTTCCGGCCCCGACCAGCCCCAGCATTTT
TRBV5-1	TRBD2	14	-	TRBJ2-1	CASSPGLATDEQFF	TGCGCCAGCAGCCCGGGACTAGCGACGGATGAGCAGTTCTTC
TRBV28	TRBD1	12	many	TRBJ1-1	CASSRTGPEAFF	TGTGCCAGCAGCAGGACAGGCCCTGAAGCTTTCTTT
TRBV20-1	TRBD1	19	-	TRBJ2-3	CSARVTPGQGDTATDTQYF	TGCAGTGCTAGAGTAACGCCGGGACAGGGAGATACGGCCACAGATACGCAGTATTTT
TRBV4-1	-	13	many	TRBJ2-5	CASSQENRETQYF	TGCGCCAGCAGCCAAGAAAATCGGGAGACCCAGTACTTC
TRBV4-1	TRBD2	16	few	TRBJ2-2	CASSLRTSSNTGELFF	TGCGCCAGCAGCCTAAGGACTAGCAGTAACACCGGGGAGCTGTTTTTT
TRBV11-1	-	16	few	TRBJ2-7	CASSPSDSGYGGEQYF	TGTGCCAGCAGCCCCTCGGATAGCGGATATGGGGGCGAGCAGTACTTC
TRBV7-9	-	13	many	TRBJ1-2	CASSSTGLYGYTF	TGTGCCAGCAGCTCCACAGGGTTGTATGGCTACACCTTC
TRBV6-5	-	14	-	TRBJ2-5	CASSYVSDQETQYF	TGTGCCAGCAGTTACGTTTCAGATCAAGAGACCCAGTACTTC
TRBV20-1	-	15	-	TRBJ2-1	CSARVSGTSYNEQFF	TGCAGTGCTAGAGTTTCAGGGACCTCCTACAATGAGCAGTTCTTC
TRBV9	-	14	many	TRBJ2-3	CASSVGLASDTQYF	TGTGCCAGCAGCGTAGGGCTAGCCTCAGATACGCAGTATTTT
TRBV12-3/TRBV12-4	-	15	-	TRBJ2-1	CASSFWALRGNEQFF	TGTGCCAGCAGTTTCTGGGCCTTAAGAGGCAATGAGCAGTTCTTC
TRBV24-1	-	15	few	TRBJ2-2	CATSDPRAGTGELFF	TGTGCCACCAGTGATCCCAGGGCGGGCACCGGGGAGCTGTTTTTT
TRBV24-1	-	15	-	TRBJ1-5	CATSGSWEVNQPQHF	TGTGCCACCAGTGGGAGCTGGGAGGTCAATCAGCCCCAGCATTTT
TRBV3-1	TRBD2	11	-	TRBJ2-7	CASGLADEQYF	TGTGCCAGCGGACTAGCTGACGAGCAGTACTTC
TRBV15	TRBD1	15	-	TRBJ1-5	CATGLGGQDNQPQHF	TGTGCCACCGGCCTAGGGGGACAGGACAATCAGCCCCAGCATTTT
TRBV12-3/TRBV12-4	-	14	-	TRBJ1-2	CASSPAGQIYGYTF	TGTGCCAGCAGTCCCGCGGGACAAATCTATGGCTACACCTTC
TRBV28	-	15	few	TRBJ2-1	CASSPGGSGINEQFF	TGTGCCAGCAGCCCCGGGGGAAGTGGTATCAATGAGCAGTTCTTC
TRBV5-1	TRBD1	17	-	TRBJ2-3	CASSFGYETGRVDTQYF	TGCGCCAGCAGCTTCGGCTACGAGACAGGGCGTGTAGATACGCAGTATTTT
TRBV6-1	-	13	few	TRBJ2-1	CASRGNLHNEQFF	TGTGCCAGCAGGGGGAACCTACACAATGAGCAGTTCTTC
TRBV29-1	TRBD2	13	few	TRBJ2-1	CSVQGLAGDEQFF	TGCAGCGTCCAAGGACTAGCGGGAGATGAGCAGTTCTTC